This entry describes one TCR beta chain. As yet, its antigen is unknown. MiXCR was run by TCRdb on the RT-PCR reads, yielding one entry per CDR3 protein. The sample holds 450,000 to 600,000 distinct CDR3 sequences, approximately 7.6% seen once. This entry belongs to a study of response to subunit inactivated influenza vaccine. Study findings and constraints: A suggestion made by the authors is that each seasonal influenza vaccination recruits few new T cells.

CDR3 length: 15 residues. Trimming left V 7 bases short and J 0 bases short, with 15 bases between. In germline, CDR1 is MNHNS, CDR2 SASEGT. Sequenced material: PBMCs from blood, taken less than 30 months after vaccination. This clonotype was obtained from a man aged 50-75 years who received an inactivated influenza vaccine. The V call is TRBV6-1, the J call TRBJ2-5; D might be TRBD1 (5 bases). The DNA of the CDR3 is TGTGCCAGCATCCGTCAGGGAACTAACCAAGAGACCCAGTACTTC. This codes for CASIRQGTNQETQYF.